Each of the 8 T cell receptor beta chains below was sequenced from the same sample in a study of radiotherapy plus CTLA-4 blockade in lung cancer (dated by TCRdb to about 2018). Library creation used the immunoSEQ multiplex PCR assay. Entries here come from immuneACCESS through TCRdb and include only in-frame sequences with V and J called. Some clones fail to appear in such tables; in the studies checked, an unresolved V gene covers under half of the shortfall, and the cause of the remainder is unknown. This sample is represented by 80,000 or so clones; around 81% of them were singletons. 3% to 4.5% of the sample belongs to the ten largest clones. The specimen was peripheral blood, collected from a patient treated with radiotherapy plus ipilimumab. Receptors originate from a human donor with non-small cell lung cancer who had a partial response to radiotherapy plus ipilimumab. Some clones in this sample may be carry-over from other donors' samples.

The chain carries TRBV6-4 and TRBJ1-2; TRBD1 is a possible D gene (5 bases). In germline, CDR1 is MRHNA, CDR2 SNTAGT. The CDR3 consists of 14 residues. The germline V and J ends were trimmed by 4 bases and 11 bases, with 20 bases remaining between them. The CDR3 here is CASSVRLPQGSYTF. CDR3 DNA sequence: TGTGCCAGCAGTGTTAGGTTACCGCAGGGATCATACACCTTC.

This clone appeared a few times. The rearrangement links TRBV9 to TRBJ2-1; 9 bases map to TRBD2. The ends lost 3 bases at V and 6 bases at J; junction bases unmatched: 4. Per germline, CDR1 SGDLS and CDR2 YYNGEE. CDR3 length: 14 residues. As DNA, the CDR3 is TGTGCCAGCAGCGGCGGGACTAGCATCAATGAGCAGTTCTTC. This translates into CASSGGTSINEQFF.

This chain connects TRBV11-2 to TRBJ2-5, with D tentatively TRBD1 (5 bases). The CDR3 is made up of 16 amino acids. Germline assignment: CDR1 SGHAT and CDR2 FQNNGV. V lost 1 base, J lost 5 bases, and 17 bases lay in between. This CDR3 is CASSLGVAGSGETQYF. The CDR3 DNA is TGTGCCAGCAGCTTAGGAGTTGCAGGGTCGGGTGAGACCCAGTACTTC.

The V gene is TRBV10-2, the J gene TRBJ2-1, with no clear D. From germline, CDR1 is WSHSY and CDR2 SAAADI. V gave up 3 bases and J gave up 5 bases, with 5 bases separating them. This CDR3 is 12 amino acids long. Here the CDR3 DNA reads TGCGCCAGCAGTGACCCAAACAATGAGCAGTTCTTC. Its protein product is CASSDPNNEQFF.

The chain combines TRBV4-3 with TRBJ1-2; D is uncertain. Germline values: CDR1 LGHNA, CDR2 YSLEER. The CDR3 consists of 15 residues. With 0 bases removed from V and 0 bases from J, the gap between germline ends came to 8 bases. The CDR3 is CASSQDPRANYGYTF. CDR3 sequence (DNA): TGCGCCAGCAGCCAAGATCCGAGAGCTAACTATGGCTACACCTTC.

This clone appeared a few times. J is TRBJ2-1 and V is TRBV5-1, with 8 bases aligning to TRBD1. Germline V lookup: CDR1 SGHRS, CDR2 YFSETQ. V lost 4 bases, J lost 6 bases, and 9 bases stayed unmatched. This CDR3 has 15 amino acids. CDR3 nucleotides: TGCGCCAGCAGCCTATGGACAGGGAGGACCAATGAGCAGTTCTTC. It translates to CASSLWTGRTNEQFF.

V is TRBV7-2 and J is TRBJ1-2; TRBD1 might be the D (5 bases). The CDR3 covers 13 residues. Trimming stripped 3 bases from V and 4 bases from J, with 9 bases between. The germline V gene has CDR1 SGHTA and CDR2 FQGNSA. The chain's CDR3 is CASSFGGFYGYTF. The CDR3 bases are TGTGCCAGCAGCTTCGGGGGTTTCTATGGCTACACCTTC.

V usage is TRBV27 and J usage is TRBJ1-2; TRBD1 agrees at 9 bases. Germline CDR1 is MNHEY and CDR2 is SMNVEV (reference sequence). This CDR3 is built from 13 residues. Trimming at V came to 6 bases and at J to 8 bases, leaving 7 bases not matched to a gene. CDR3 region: CASSSTGGGGYTF. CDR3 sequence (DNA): TGTGCCAGCAGCTCAACAGGGGGCGGGGGCTACACCTTC.